The entry below gives a single T cell receptor beta chain sequence along with its context. Antigen specificity is unknown. Genomic DNA of every subset was divided equally among multiple immunoSEQ plates. Source study methods: Filtering differed, since immunoSEQ gave only junction sequences and no quality scores. Sequencing used immunoSEQ multiplex PCR; TCRdb keeps in-frame clones, though not all of them. Clonal size and the V and J genes are those of that table, whereas D and trimming came from the DNA. The repertoire holds some 500,000 clones, with roughly 95% as singletons. Germline-derived CDR1 and CDR2 are SGHKS and YYEKEE (reference sequence). This CDR3 spans 15 amino acids. After removal of 4 bases from V and 4 bases from J, the junction contained 5 bases not matched to a gene. These data come from a study of shared clonotypes between healthy human individuals. Findings and caveats of the study: The naive CD4 repertoires of a few donors were compared, and around 4.7% of clonotypes were shared.

V gene TRBV5-5 combines with J gene TRBJ2-2; 9 nucleotides agree with TRBD2. This clonotype originated in a woman aged 25 to 39 in good health. Material: naive CD4+ T cells sorted from blood. The subset: CD45RA+ positively selected. As DNA, the CDR3 is TGTGCCAGCAGCGTGGGACTAGCCCGCACCGGGGAGCTGTTTTTT. This sequence encodes CASSVGLARTGELFF.